Listed here are 3 T cell receptor beta chains from one sample, sequenced in a study of T cells in Graves' hyperthyroidism and ophthalmopathy. Amplification of TCR beta CDR3 regions used RNA as the template. TCR CDR3 regions were first amplified by RT-PCR with HTBI primers. MiXCR was run by TCRdb on the multiplex PCR reads, yielding one entry per CDR3 protein. The repertoire has hundreds of thousands of distinct CDR3 sequences, 20% to 25% of them found once; the top ten carry around 28%. The sequenced sample consisted of blood. These receptors came from a man in his forties or fifties with Graves' hyperthyroidism that later progressed to Graves' ophthalmopathy.

This clonotype was observed at least ten times. The chain couples TRBV20-1 to TRBJ2-2; 7 nucleotides agree with TRBD1. The germline gives CDR1 DFQATT, CDR2 SNEGSKA (reference sequence). V shed 6 bases and J 1 base; nucleotides not matched to a gene: 14. CDR3 length: 17 residues. The CDR3 protein is CSATKGQRTVNTGELFF. The DNA for the CDR3 is TGCAGTGCCACGAAGGGACAGCGGACTGTGAACACCGGGGAGCTGTTTTTT.

There are many counts of this clonotype. The V call is TRBV28, the J call TRBJ1-5; D is ambiguous. The CDR3 contains 14 residues. Germline CDR1 MDHEN, CDR2 SYDVKM. The V and J ends lost 2 bases and 3 bases respectively, with 8 bases between them. CDR3 bases: TGTGCCAGCAGTTTAGGGCAGGACAATCAGCCCCAGCATTTT. Translated, it gives CASSLGQDNQPQHF.

There are a few counts of this clonotype. The chain links TRBV20-1 to TRBJ1-3, with D maybe TRBD1 (5 bases). V was clipped by 6 bases and J by 0 bases, with 12 bases between them. In germline, CDR1 is DFQATT, CDR2 SNEGSKA (reference sequence). This CDR3 has 14 amino acids. The CDR3 sequence is CSAYGTASGNTIYF. DNA of the CDR3: TGCAGTGCCTACGGGACGGCCTCTGGAAACACCATATATTTT.